Shown below are 24 T cell receptor beta chains from a single sample sequenced in a study of memory CD4+ T cells and cytomegalovirus serostatus. Single viable CD3+CD4+CD8-CD45RO+ cells were sorted as the memory CD4+ T cells. Here immunoSEQ multiplex PCR was the method, and the copy in TCRdb shows in-frame clones only, minus some. The sample lists 30,000 to 40,000 clones; roughly 80% were seen once. The sample consisted of memory CD4+ T cells from blood. Receptors were obtained from an adult in good health and CMV-seronegative.

This rearrangement joins TRBV7-2 to TRBJ2-3; possible D gene TRBD2, 5 bases. This CDR3 comprises 14 residues. The germline V gene encodes CDR1 SGHTA and CDR2 FQGNSA. The germline V and J ends were trimmed by 5 bases and 4 bases, with 13 bases remaining between them. The DNA for the CDR3 is TGTGCCAGCAGCAGAGCTAGCTCTGCAGATACGCAGTATTTT. This codes for CASSRASSADTQYF.

The gene calls are TRBV7-2 and TRBJ2-1; D possibly corresponds to TRBD1 (6 bases). Germline V gene data show CDR1 as SGHTA and CDR2 as FQGNSA. V dropped 5 bases and J dropped 8 bases, with 13 bases sitting between them. The CDR3 totals 13 residues. The CDR3 reads CASSLTGSDEQFF. The CDR3 DNA reads as TGTGCCAGCAGCCTCACAGGGAGCGATGAGCAGTTCTTC.

The V gene is TRBV6-1, the J gene TRBJ2-5, with TRBD2 identical over 7 bases. V lost 2 bases to trimming and J lost 7 bases; unmatched junction nucleotides: 13. CDR1 MNHNS and CDR2 SASEGT come from the germline V gene. The CDR3 is 16 residues long. Here the CDR3 reads CASSELWTSLLRTQYF. CDR3 nucleotide sequence: TGTGCCAGCAGTGAACTGTGGACTAGTCTTTTACGGACCCAGTACTTC.

The gene calls are TRBV29-1 and TRBJ2-5, with 14 bases that match TRBD2. This CDR3 comprises 16 residues. Germline V gene data show CDR1 as SQVTM and CDR2 as ANQGSEA. The trim removed 1 base at V and 3 bases at J, leaving 4 bases unmatched. CDR3 coding DNA: TGCAGCGTTGAAGGGACTAGCGGGGGGAAGGAAGAGACCCAGTACTTC. Its protein is CSVEGTSGGKEETQYF. Full variable domain (missing parts from reference TRBV29-1 and TRBJ2-5): SAVISQKPSRDICQRGTSLTIQCQVDSQVTMMFWYRQQPGQSLTLIATANQGSEATYESGFVIDKFPISRPNLTFSTLTVSNMSPEDSSIYLCSVEGTSGGKEETQYFGPGTRLLVL.

This chain connects TRBV5-1 to TRBJ2-6; 7 bases map to TRBD1. V gave up 5 bases and J gave up 1 base; unmatched junction bases: 12. CDR1 and CDR2 (germline): SGHRS, YFSETQ. CDR3 size: 18 residues. CDR3: CASSPSIPGGSGANVLTF. The CDR3 nucleotides are TGCGCCAGCAGTCCCTCCATCCCAGGGGGATCTGGGGCCAACGTCCTGACTTTC.

V and J are TRBV11-2 and TRBJ2-3; TRBD1 matches at 8 bases. The CDR3 totals 16 residues. V lost 3 bases, J lost 1 base, and 6 bases stayed unmatched. The germline gives CDR1 SGHAT, CDR2 FQNNGV. The CDR3 loop reads CASSLGQGAGTDTQYF. CDR3 in DNA: TGTGCCAGCAGCTTGGGCCAGGGGGCGGGCACAGATACGCAGTATTTT.

This clone appeared a few times. The V gene is TRBV14, the J gene TRBJ2-5; TRBD2 matches 9 bases. The CDR3 covers 16 residues. Germline V CDR1 and CDR2: SGHDN, FVKESK. J gave up 1 base and V 1 base, and 4 bases lay outside the gene matches. This CDR3 reads CASSQVAGGPQETQYF. The CDR3 bases are TGTGCCAGCAGCCAAGTGGCGGGGGGGCCCCAAGAGACCCAGTACTTC.

This rearrangement joins TRBV30 to TRBJ1-1, with TRBD1 matching over 7 bases. Trimming removed 2 bases from V and 3 bases from J; junction bases left unmatched: 0. This CDR3 contains 12 residues. The V gene's germline CDR1 is GTSNPN and CDR2 SVGIG (reference sequence). This chain's CDR3 is CAWSTGDTEAFF. The CDR3 DNA follows: TGTGCCTGGAGTACAGGGGACACTGAAGCTTTCTTT.

The chain uses TRBV7-9 and TRBJ1-2; 9 bases map to TRBD1. This CDR3 is 14 amino acids long. Unmatched junction bases numbered 5, after V lost 4 bases and J lost 5 bases. Looked up from germline, CDR1 is SEHNR and CDR2 is FQNEAQ (reference sequence). The CDR3 here is CASSYDRGRYGYTF. The CDR3 DNA reads TGTGCCAGCAGCTATGACAGGGGGAGGTATGGCTACACCTTC.

The rearrangement links TRBV7-8 to TRBJ2-3; 11 positions match TRBD2. The CDR3 length is 17 residues. Germline V gene lookup returns CDR1 SGHVS and CDR2 FQNEAQ. Trimming at V came to 2 bases and at J to 6 bases, leaving 10 bases not matched to a gene. Written as DNA, the CDR3 is TGTGCCAGCAGCTTACGGGCTAGCGGGGGGTTCATGGATACGCAGTATTTT. It is translated as CASSLRASGGFMDTQYF.

The J gene is TRBJ1-4, the V gene TRBV30; D is undetermined. The V end lost 3 bases, the J end lost 8 bases, and 7 bases lay between the germline ends. CDR3 length equals 11 residues. Germline assignment: CDR1 GTSNPN and CDR2 SVGIG (reference sequence). CDR3 region: CAWRWNEKLFF. CDR3 DNA: TGTGCCTGGAGGTGGAACGAAAAACTGTTTTTT.

J is TRBJ1-6 and V is TRBV2, with D perhaps TRBD1 (5 bases). Germline V gene data show CDR1 as SNHLY and CDR2 as FYNNEI. This CDR3 contains 15 residues. Trimming removed 7 bases from V and 0 bases from J, with 10 bases in between. CDR3 protein: CASKKGSSYNSPLHF. CDR3 in DNA: TGTGCCAGCAAGAAGGGGAGCTCCTATAATTCACCCCTCCACTTT.

This clone was detected only a few times. The chain uses TRBV11-2 and TRBJ1-3; 8 bases are a match to TRBD1. Germline V CDR1 and CDR2: SGHAT, FQNNGV. CDR3 length equals 16 residues. With V trimmed by 4 bases and J by 1 base, 6 bases remained unmatched. The CDR3 spells CASSSGQGLSGNTIYF. Here the CDR3 DNA reads TGTGCCAGCAGCTCTGGACAGGGTCTATCTGGAAACACCATATATTTT.

This chain uses TRBV7-9 with TRBJ1-2; 12 bases align to TRBD1. CDR3 length: 15 residues. J gave up 4 bases and V 5 bases, and 5 bases lay outside the gene matches. Germline V gene data show CDR1 as SEHNR and CDR2 as FQNEAQ (reference sequence). This CDR3 is CASSIGGQGAYGYTF. CDR3 sequence (DNA): TGTGCCAGCAGCATCGGGGGACAGGGGGCCTATGGCTACACCTTC.

This sequence joins TRBV6-5 and TRBJ2-2; TRBD1 agrees at 7 bases. Per germline, CDR1 MNHEY and CDR2 SVGAGI. V lost 7 bases and J lost 3; bases outside the gene matches: 5. The CDR3 extends over 14 amino acids. CDR3: CASNRGGHTGELFF. CDR3 sequence (DNA): TGTGCCAGCAATAGAGGGGGCCACACCGGGGAGCTGTTTTTT.

V is TRBV6-5 and J is TRBJ2-4; 7 bases fit TRBD2. Looked up from germline, CDR1 is MNHEY and CDR2 is SVGAGI. This CDR3 has 14 residues. V shed 10 bases, J shed 4 bases, and the junction held 10 bases outside the gene matches. CDR3 DNA sequence: TGTGCCACTAGAGGCTCTAGCGGAAAAAACATTCAGTACTTC. Translating it yields CATRGSSGKNIQYF.

The chain has TRBV30 and TRBJ2-3, with TRBD2 matching 14 bases. Germline trimming cut 0 bases from V and 5 bases from J; bases unmatched to any gene: 1. Germline V lookup: CDR1 GTSNPN, CDR2 SVGIG (reference sequence). This CDR3 is built from 15 residues. The CDR3 here is CAWSVGTSGGDTQYF. CDR3 nucleotides: TGTGCCTGGAGTGTAGGGACTAGCGGGGGAGATACGCAGTATTTT.

CDR3 sequence (DNA): TGTGCCAGCAGGAGCGGGGGCCCGGCGTCTTTAGCCAAAAACATTCAGTACTTC. This codes for CASRSGGPASLAKNIQYF. The chain combines TRBV27 with TRBJ2-4; 8 positions agree with TRBD2. CDR3 size: 18 residues. The V and J ends lost 6 bases and 0 bases, in that order; junction bases with no gene match: 13. Germline lookup yields CDR1 MNHEY and CDR2 SMNVEV (reference sequence).

V gene TRBV4-1 combines with J gene TRBJ1-6, with D uncertain. Germline loops: CDR1 MGHRA, CDR2 YSYEKL. This CDR3 is built from 12 residues. Trimming took 1 base from V and 10 from J, leaving 5 bases between them. The CDR3 loop reads CASSQGVSPLHF. CDR3 sequence (DNA): TGCGCCAGCAGCCAAGGGGTCTCACCCCTCCACTTT.

The chain employs TRBV11-2 and TRBJ2-7, with 7 bases fitting TRBD1. CDR1 is SGHAT and CDR2 is FQNNGV in the germline V gene. Trimming cost V 4 bases and J 4 bases; bases outside gene matches: 10. CDR3 length: 15 amino acids. CDR3 amino acids: CASSSTLGGTYEQYF. CDR3 nucleotide sequence: TGTGCCAGCAGCTCTACCTTAGGGGGCACGTACGAGCAGTACTTC.

The rearrangement uses TRBV6-4 and TRBJ2-2; 8 bases line up with TRBD1. Trimming removed 1 base from V and 6 bases from J; junction bases left unmatched: 1. The CDR3 extends over 14 amino acids. Germline lookup yields CDR1 MRHNA and CDR2 SNTAGT. The DNA for the CDR3 is TGTGCCAGCAGTGACTACAGGGGGGCCGGGGAGCTGTTTTTT. Translated, it gives CASSDYRGAGELFF.

The chain links TRBV6-5 to TRBJ2-1; possible D gene TRBD1, 5 bases. With 4 bases removed from V and 5 bases from J, the gap between germline ends came to 15 bases. CDR3 length equals 15 residues. Germline loops: CDR1 MNHEY, CDR2 SVGAGI. The CDR3 loop is CASSSDRAVNNEQFF. The CDR3 region has the DNA TGTGCCAGCAGTTCCGACAGAGCAGTCAACAATGAGCAGTTCTTC.

V is TRBV18 and J is TRBJ2-2; weak D call: TRBD2 (5 bases). This CDR3 has 15 residues. Germline V gene sequence: CDR1 KGHSH, CDR2 LQKENI. The V end was cut by 1 base, the J end by 3 bases, with 9 bases between. CDR3 bases: TGTGCCAGCTCACCACGAGGGATCGACACCGGGGAGCTGTTTTTT. Amino acids: CASSPRGIDTGELFF.

On this clone itself: The identical CDR3 is also encoded by other nucleotide sequences in the sample. The rearrangement uses TRBV6-4 and TRBJ1-5, with D possibly being TRBD1 (5 bases). Germline V gene data show CDR1 as MRHNA and CDR2 as SNTAGT. There are 13 residues in the CDR3. With 3 bases removed from V and 5 bases from J, the gap between germline ends came to 8 bases. This CDR3 is CASSEQADQPQHF. CDR3 nucleotides: TGTGCCAGCAGTGAACAGGCGGATCAGCCCCAGCATTTT.